Listed here are 13 T cell receptor beta chains from one sample, sequenced in a study of a mutant IDH1 vaccine in newly diagnosed glioma. Specified time point: baseline, week 1 (first vaccination visit). The treatment was: pre-vaccination baseline after standard-of-care therapy. TCRdb's copy holds only in-frame clones and misses some; the assay was immunoSEQ multiplex PCR. Of tens of thousands of clones listed, 83% are singletons. The sample consisted of PBMCs, taken from a glioma patient treated with radiotherapy, temozolomide or both. The receptors were sampled from a woman in her forties or fifties with glioma.

This clone was seen a few times. V and J are TRBV7-6 and TRBJ1-4, with a weak D call TRBD1 (6 bases). From germline, CDR1 is SGHVS and CDR2 FNYEAQ. The V gene lost 4 bases and the J gene lost 2 bases, with 8 bases spanning the gap. The CDR3 spans 14 residues. CDR3 nucleotide sequence: TGTGCCAGCAGCTCGACAGGCACTAATGAAAAACTGTTTTTT. Translation: CASSSTGTNEKLFF. The full variable domain, rest sourced from reference TRBV7-6 and TRBJ1-4, is GAGVSQSPRYKVTKRGQDVALRCDPISGHVSLYWYRQALGQGPEFLTYFNYEAQQDKSGLPNDRFSAERPEGSISTLTIQRTEQRDSAMYRCASSSTGTNEKLFFGSGTQLSVL.

This clone was detected a few times. V and J are TRBV9 and TRBJ1-1; weak D call: TRBD1 (5 bases). The germline V gene encodes CDR1 SGDLS and CDR2 YYNGEE. Trimming removed 0 bases at V and 4 bases at J, with 10 bases between. The CDR3 covers 14 residues. The DNA of the CDR3 is TGTGCCAGCAGCGTAGCCCAGGGAGGCACTGAAGCTTTCTTT. Its protein is CASSVAQGGTEAFF. Together with reference TRBV9 and TRBJ1-1, the CDR3 gives the full variable domain: DSGVTQTPKHLITATGQRVTLRCSPRSGDLSVYWYQQSLDQGLQFLIQYYNGEERAKGNILERFSAQQFPDLHSELNLSSLELGDSALYFCASSVAQGGTEAFFGQGTRLTVV.

This clone was counted a few times. The rearrangement links TRBV9 to TRBJ1-2; D call uncertain. Trimming pared 5 bases from V and 4 bases from J, leaving 12 bases between. This CDR3 is 13 amino acids long. CDR1 is SGDLS and CDR2 is YYNGEE in the germline V gene. CDR3 amino acids: CASRGSTVYGYTF. Written as DNA, the CDR3 is TGTGCCAGCAGGGGATCGACGGTCTATGGCTACACCTTC.

The chain joins TRBV19 to TRBJ1-1, with a tentative D call TRBD1 (6 bases). Germline CDR1 and CDR2: LNHDA and SQIVND (reference sequence). The CDR3 has 13 residues. V lost 6 bases and J 6 bases, leaving 14 bases between the germline ends. CDR3 nucleotides: TGTGCCAGTAGAACAGGGTTGGGACCTGAAGCTTTCTTT. Its translation is CASRTGLGPEAFF.

The chain couples TRBV29-1 to TRBJ2-7; D is unclear. With 4 bases removed from V and 3 bases from J, the gap between germline ends came to 10 bases. Germline assignment: CDR1 SQVTM and CDR2 ANQGSEA. This CDR3 comprises 12 residues. This chain's CDR3 is CSVGLNFYEQYF. The CDR3 bases are TGCAGCGTTGGACTTAATTTCTACGAGCAGTACTTC.

This clone has a single count. This chain joins TRBV7-2 and TRBJ2-7; D uncertain. This CDR3 has 12 residues. V lost 5 bases to trimming and J lost 7 bases, with 12 bases between them. Per the germline V gene, CDR1 is SGHTA and CDR2 is FQGNSA. CDR3 sequence reads: CASSPSRREQYF. The DNA for the CDR3 is TGTGCCAGCAGCCCCAGCCGACGAGAGCAGTACTTC. Full variable domain (rest looked up from reference TRBV7-2 and TRBJ2-7): GAGVSQSPSNKVTEKGKDVELRCDPISGHTALYWYRQSLGQGLEFLIYFQGNSAPDKSGLPSDRFSAERTGGSVSTLTIQRTQQEDSAVYLCASSPSRREQYFGPGTRLTVT.

In nucleotides, the CDR3 is TGTGCCAGCAGTTCAGGAGGGCGAGACTATGGCTACACCTTC. Its protein product is CASSSGGRDYGYTF. The chain has TRBV6-5 and TRBJ1-2; D is unresolved. Trimming pared 4 bases from V and 3 bases from J, leaving 12 bases between. CDR1 MNHEY and CDR2 SVGAGI come from the germline V gene. The CDR3 spans 14 residues.

This clone was observed a single time. The chain has TRBV12-1 and TRBJ2-5; TRBD2 is taken as the D call from the table, unchecked against the DNA. TRBV12-1 is classified as a pseudogene. CDR3 length equals 17 residues. The CDR3 spells CASSLETSGGTQETQYF. As DNA, the CDR3 is TGTGCCAGCAGCTTGGAGACTAGCGGGGGGACGCAAGAGACCCAGTACTTC.

The rearrangement joins TRBV5-1 to TRBJ1-1; D is unclear. Germline V lookup: CDR1 SGHRS, CDR2 YFSETQ. The germline V and J ends were trimmed by 0 bases and 2 bases, with 8 bases remaining between them. The CDR3 has 14 residues. The CDR3 DNA reads as TGCGCCAGCAGCTTGGGTTGGGTTAACACTGAAGCTTTCTTT. Its translation: CASSLGWVNTEAFF.

In its sample, this clone was seen a few times. The genes are TRBV5-1 and TRBJ2-3; the D call may be TRBD1 or TRBD2 (7 bases each). The V and J ends lost 2 bases and 2 bases respectively, with 21 bases between them. Germline V lookup: CDR1 SGHRS, CDR2 YFSETQ. This CDR3 has 18 residues. The CDR3 sequence is CASSLGGTWTRDTDTQYF. Here the CDR3 DNA reads TGCGCCAGCAGCTTAGGGGGCACTTGGACTAGAGACACAGATACGCAGTATTTT. Looking up the rest from reference TRBV5-1 and TRBJ2-3 gives the full variable domain: KAGVTQTPRYLIKTRGQQVTLSCSPISGHRSVSWYQQTPGQGLQFLFEYFSETQRNKGNFPGRFSGRQFSNSRSEMNVSTLELGDSALYLCASSLGGTWTRDTDTQYFGPGTRLTVL.

The chain couples TRBV9 to TRBJ2-3, with no clear D. Germline V gives CDR1 SGDLS, CDR2 YYNGEE. Deletions cut 4 bases from V and 2 bases from J, with 14 bases between. CDR3 length equals 15 residues. CDR3 residues: CASSPLGSLTDTQYF. The DNA of the CDR3 is TGTGCCAGCAGCCCCTTGGGCAGCCTCACAGATACGCAGTATTTT.

This rearrangement joins TRBV9 to TRBJ2-1; 14 nucleotides match TRBD2. The V gene's germline CDR1 is SGDLS and CDR2 YYNGEE. This CDR3 is 14 amino acids long. Trimming cost V 3 bases and J 10 bases; bases outside gene matches: 3. CDR3 loop: CASSGLAGGQEQFF. The CDR3 coding sequence is TGTGCCAGCAGCGGACTAGCGGGGGGGCAAGAGCAGTTCTTC.

The chain couples TRBV5-4 to TRBJ2-1, with TRBD2 matching 10 bases. Looked up from germline, CDR1 is SGHNT and CDR2 is YYREEE (reference sequence). The CDR3 is made up of 15 amino acids. V dropped 5 bases and J dropped 4; count of bases not matched to a gene: 6. The DNA of the CDR3 is TGTGCCAGCAGTTTTAGCGGGGGGAGTTACAATGAGCAGTTCTTC. Protein product: CASSFSGGSYNEQFF.